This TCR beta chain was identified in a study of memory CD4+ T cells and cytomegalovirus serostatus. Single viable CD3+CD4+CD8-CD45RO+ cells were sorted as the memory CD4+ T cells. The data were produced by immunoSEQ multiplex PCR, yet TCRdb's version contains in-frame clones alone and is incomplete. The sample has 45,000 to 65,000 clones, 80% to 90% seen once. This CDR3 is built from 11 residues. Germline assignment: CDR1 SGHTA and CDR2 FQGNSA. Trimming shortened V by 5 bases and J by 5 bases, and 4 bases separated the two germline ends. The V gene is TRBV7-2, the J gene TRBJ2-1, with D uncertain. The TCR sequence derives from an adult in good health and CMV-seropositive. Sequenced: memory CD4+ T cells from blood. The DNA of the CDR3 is TGTGCCAGCAGCCGACACAATGAGCAGTTCTTC. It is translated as CASSRHNEQFF.